The 23 T cell receptor beta chains presented below share a single source sample, sequenced in a study of STAT5B mutations in CD4+ large granular lymphocyte leukemia (dated by TCRdb to 2021 to 2024). To prepare the library, the immunoSEQ multiplex PCR assay was applied. In its TCRdb copy, this immuneACCESS table keeps in-frame sequences only and misses some clones. Where compared with another copy, unresolved V genes explain less than half of these, and the others have no known cause. Across this sample there are 30,000 to 40,000 clones, with about 85% seen only once. The ten largest account for less than 3.5% of the sample. Material for sequencing was CD4+ T cells from blood buffy coats. These receptors all stem from a human donor in good health.

Comment on this clone: At one end, the junction sequence differs from germline, possibly due to a read error. The CDR3 nucleotides are TGTGCTAGCAGCTTAGCGACAGGGGCCGGGGAGCTGTTTTTT. Translated, it gives CASSLATGAGELFF. This chain joins TRBV7-7 and TRBJ2-2, with 8 positions matching TRBD1. Germline loops: CDR1 SSHAT, CDR2 FNYEAQ (reference sequence). The CDR3 sequence is 14 residues long.

V gene TRBV6-1 combines with J gene TRBJ2-2; 14 nucleotides agree with TRBD2. Trimming cost V 6 bases and J 6 bases; bases outside gene matches: 3. From germline, CDR1 is MNHNS and CDR2 SASEGT. This CDR3 contains 15 residues. CDR3 nucleotides: TGTGCCAGCAGACGGACTAGCGGGAGGCCCGGGGAGCTGTTTTTT. Amino acid sequence: CASRRTSGRPGELFF.

The chain recombines TRBV5-1 with TRBJ2-1, with a tentative D call TRBD1 (5 bases). Per the germline V gene, CDR1 is SGHRS and CDR2 is YFSETQ. V was shortened by 3 bases and J by 6 bases, with 19 bases between the two germline ends. The CDR3 consists of 16 residues. The CDR3, as DNA: TGCGCCAGCAGCTCTACCTCGTCCTTGGACACCAATGAGCAGTTCTTC. This sequence encodes CASSSTSSLDTNEQFF.

The chain links TRBV29-1 to TRBJ1-5; no definite D call. Trimming stripped 2 bases from V and 5 bases from J, with 10 bases between. CDR1 and CDR2 (germline): SQVTM, ANQGSEA. CDR3 length equals 13 residues. The CDR3 coding sequence is TGCAGCGTTGAAACCAGGCCGGATCAGCCCCAGCATTTT. Translation gives CSVETRPDQPQHF.

This chain joins TRBV10-3 and TRBJ2-3, with D possibly TRBD2 on 6 matching bases. The CDR3 spans 15 residues. CDR1 ENHRY and CDR2 SYGVKD come from the germline V gene. V was trimmed by 0 bases and J by 1 base, leaving 8 bases between them. Written as DNA, the CDR3 is TGTGCCATCAGTGAGTCCGGGAGAGGCACAGATACGCAGTATTTT. It encodes CAISESGRGTDTQYF.

The chain recombines TRBV4-2 with TRBJ1-2; no firm D call. With 2 bases removed from V and 1 base from J, the gap between germline ends came to 8 bases. The CDR3 is 14 amino acids. The germline CDR1 and CDR2 sequences are LGHNA and YNFKEQ. CDR3 DNA: TGTGCCAGCAGCCAATCCACGGTTAACTATGGCTACACCTTC. It encodes CASSQSTVNYGYTF.

The chain employs TRBV7-2 and TRBJ2-7, with TRBD2 identical over 10 bases. This CDR3 spans 16 amino acids. Germline V CDR1 and CDR2: SGHTA, FQGNSA. V gave up 1 base and J gave up 6 bases; unmatched junction bases: 9. CDR3 coding DNA: TGTGCCAGCAGCTTAGGGGTTAGCGGGAGGATTGGCGAGCAGTACTTC. The encoded protein is CASSLGVSGRIGEQYF.

The genes are TRBV9 and TRBJ2-2, with D possibly being TRBD1 (5 bases). Per germline, CDR1 SGDLS and CDR2 YYNGEE. The CDR3 extends over 12 amino acids. V was clipped by 8 bases and J by 4 bases, with 9 bases between them. The CDR3 DNA reads TGTGCCAGTAACAGGATCACCGGGGAGCTGTTTTTT. Its translation is CASNRITGELFF. The variable domain in full, with the rest retrieved from reference TRBV9 and TRBJ2-2, is DSGVTQTPKHLITATGQRVTLRCSPRSGDLSVYWYQQSLDQGLQFLIQYYNGEERAKGNILERFSAQQFPDLHSELNLSSLELGDSALYFCASNRITGELFFGEGSRLTVL.

The chain carries TRBV7-2 and TRBJ2-7; 12 positions agree with TRBD2. The J segment lost 2 bases and the V segment lost 1 base, leaving 6 bases of the junction unmatched. Germline values: CDR1 SGHTA, CDR2 FQGNSA. The CDR3 length is 17 residues. CDR3 nucleotide sequence: TGTGCCAGCAGCTTAGGCACTAGCGGGAGGAAGCCCTACGAGCAGTACTTC. It is translated as CASSLGTSGRKPYEQYF. Full variable domain (outside the CDR3, taken from reference TRBV7-2 and TRBJ2-7): GAGVSQSPSNKVTEKGKDVELRCDPISGHTALYWYRQSLGQGLEFLIYFQGNSAPDKSGLPSDRFSAERTGGSVSTLTIQRTQQEDSAVYLCASSLGTSGRKPYEQYFGPGTRLTVT.

V usage is TRBV13 and J usage is TRBJ2-4; D is undetermined. Trimming left V 2 bases short and J 1 base short, with 12 bases between. The CDR3 contains 16 residues. The germline gives CDR1 PRHDT, CDR2 FYEKMQ (reference sequence). CDR3 nucleotide sequence: TGTGCCAGCAGCTTAAGGGTTCCCGGGGCCAAAAACATTCAGTACTTC. This encodes CASSLRVPGAKNIQYF.

This chain connects TRBV27 to TRBJ2-1; the match to TRBD2 covers 11 bases. This CDR3 contains 15 residues. V was pared by 6 bases and J by 4 bases, with 5 bases of the junction left unmatched. The germline V gene has CDR1 MNHEY and CDR2 SMNVEV (reference sequence). The CDR3 loop reads CASSRLAGNYNEQFF. The CDR3 coding sequence is TGTGCCAGCAGCCGACTAGCGGGAAATTACAATGAGCAGTTCTTC.

This chain links TRBV19 with TRBJ2-5; TRBD1 aligns across 8 bases. CDR1 is LNHDA, CDR2 SQIVND, per germline (reference sequence). The V segment lost 4 bases and the J segment 7 bases; nucleotides outside the gene matches: 14. The CDR3 extends over 16 amino acids. The CDR3 coding sequence is TGTGCCAGTAGTAGTAGCCCCCAGGAAGGACAGGGGACCCAGTACTTC. The encoded protein is CASSSSPQEGQGTQYF.

The chain joins TRBV28 to TRBJ1-5; D is possibly TRBD1 (5 bases). Trimming stripped 8 bases from V and 6 bases from J, with 17 bases between. The CDR3 sequence is 14 residues long. Looked up from germline, CDR1 is MDHEN and CDR2 is SYDVKM. CDR3 bases: TGTGCCAGCGGGGCGGGTGAAGGACTTCAGCCCCAGCATTTT. Encoded protein: CASGAGEGLQPQHF. The full variable domain, in which reference TRBV28 and TRBJ1-5 provide the parts outside the CDR3, is DVKVTQSSRYLVKRTGEKVFLECVQDMDHENMFWYRQDPGLGLRLIYFSYDVKMKEKGDIPEGYSVSREKKERFSLILESASTNQTSMYLCASGAGEGLQPQHFGDGTRLSIL.

The chain couples TRBV7-2 to TRBJ2-1; possibly TRBD1 for D (6 bases). CDR3 length equals 14 residues. V was cut by 1 base and J by 4 bases, with 8 bases left in between. From germline, CDR1 is SGHTA and CDR2 FQGNSA. The CDR3: CASSLGTAYNEQFF. As DNA, the CDR3 is TGTGCCAGCAGCTTAGGGACAGCTTACAATGAGCAGTTCTTC.

The chain uses TRBV4-1 and TRBJ2-5; D is possibly TRBD2 (6 bases). The V gene lost 6 bases and the J gene lost 5 bases, with 16 bases spanning the gap. The CDR3 runs 14 residues. The germline V gene has CDR1 MGHRA and CDR2 YSYEKL. CDR3 residues: CASSAGGMAETQYF. The DNA of the CDR3 is TGCGCCAGCAGTGCCGGGGGTATGGCGGAGACCCAGTACTTC.

The V call is TRBV27, the J call TRBJ1-1; the D is unclear. Germline V lookup: CDR1 MNHEY, CDR2 SMNVEV (reference sequence). This CDR3 comprises 17 residues. Trimming removed 3 bases from V and 4 bases from J, with 21 bases in between. The DNA of the CDR3 is TGTGCCAGCAGTTTGAGGACGGCTCACATCGGAAGCACTGAAGCTTTCTTT. This codes for CASSLRTAHIGSTEAFF.

The V and J genes are TRBV5-4 and TRBJ2-2, with no clear D. The germline V gene has CDR1 SGHNT and CDR2 YYREEE (reference sequence). Trimming shortened V by 0 bases and J by 5 bases, and 14 bases separated the two germline ends. The CDR3 contains 16 residues. CDR3 DNA sequence: TGTGCCAGCAGCTTGGAAGGCAGGTCGAGGACCGGGGAGCTGTTTTTT. Residues: CASSLEGRSRTGELFF.

The rearrangement joins TRBV7-6 to TRBJ2-7, with D unresolved. Germline lookup yields CDR1 SGHVS and CDR2 FNYEAQ. With 3 bases removed from V and 5 bases from J, the gap between germline ends came to 5 bases. The CDR3 loop spans 11 amino acids. The CDR3 coding sequence is TGTGCCAGCAGCTTGGGAAACGAGCAGTACTTC. It is translated as CASSLGNEQYF.

The chain has TRBV6-5 and TRBJ1-1, with TRBD1 matching over 9 bases. Looked up from germline, CDR1 is MNHEY and CDR2 is SVGAGI. The V and J ends lost 2 bases and 6 bases, in that order; junction bases with no gene match: 4. This CDR3 is 14 amino acids long. The CDR3, as DNA: TGTGCCAGCAGTTACAGCGGACAGGGGCCTGAAGCTTTCTTT. It yields the protein CASSYSGQGPEAFF.

The chain joins TRBV7-6 to TRBJ2-5; 11 positions match TRBD2. This CDR3 contains 17 residues. CDR1 is SGHVS and CDR2 is FNYEAQ in the germline V gene. V was pared by 5 bases and J by 5 bases, with 13 bases of the junction left unmatched. Here the CDR3 reads CASSLGLAGGPWETQYF. The CDR3 DNA sequence: TGTGCCAGCAGCCTGGGCTTAGCGGGAGGGCCTTGGGAGACCCAGTACTTC.

CDR3 sequence (DNA): TGTGCCAGCAGTTTCTCCGGAATGGGCTACACCTTC. Its translation is CASSFSGMGYTF. The chain carries TRBV28 and TRBJ1-2; no clear D. V dropped 3 bases and J dropped 8 bases, with 10 bases sitting between them. Germline V gene lookup returns CDR1 MDHEN and CDR2 SYDVKM. This CDR3 comprises 12 residues.

This chain joins TRBV12-5 and TRBJ1-1; TRBD1 aligns across 7 bases. CDR3 length: 13 residues. V was clipped by 2 bases and J by 5 bases; unmatched bases: 2. CDR1 and CDR2 from the germline V gene are LGHNT and FRNRAP. Here the CDR3 DNA reads TGTGCTAGTGGTTTGCAGGGGGGGACTGAAGCTTTCTTT. It specifies CASGLQGGTEAFF.

The sample holds a few counts of this clone. J is TRBJ1-1 and V is TRBV7-9; perhaps TRBD1 as D (5 bases). There are 13 residues in the CDR3. V lost 3 bases and J 5 bases, leaving 10 bases between the germline ends. Looked up from germline, CDR1 is SEHNR and CDR2 is FQNEAQ (reference sequence). The CDR3 here is CASSFQGETEAFF. The CDR3 DNA is TGTGCCAGCAGCTTTCAGGGAGAGACTGAAGCTTTCTTT. Complete variable domain (other parts from reference TRBV7-9 and TRBJ1-1): DTGVSQNPRHKITKRGQNVTFRCDPISEHNRLYWYRQTLGQGPEFLTYFQNEAQLEKSRLLSDRFSAERPKGSFSTLEIQRTEQGDSAMYLCASSFQGETEAFFGQGTRLTVV.